This T cell receptor (beta chain) was documented in a study of T cells in Graves' hyperthyroidism and ophthalmopathy. Germline CDR1 is SGHTA and CDR2 is FQGNSA. The V gene end was trimmed by 1 base and the J gene end by 6 bases; junction bases not matched to a gene: 3. This CDR3 has 13 amino acids. What was amplified from RNA transcripts were TCR beta CDR3 regions. During a first-round RT-PCR of the TCR CDR3, the HTBI primer set was used. In TCRdb, the multiplex PCR reads were re-called with MiXCR into one record per CDR3 protein. The sample carries 530,000 or so distinct CDR3 sequences, 17% recorded once. This clonotype was observed many times.

This chain joins TRBV7-2 and TRBJ2-7; 7 positions agree with TRBD2. Source material: blood. The origin of this receptor is a woman aged 18-30 years with Graves' ophthalmopathy. The CDR3 sequence is CASSLEGGVEQYF. CDR3 coding DNA: TGTGCCAGCAGCTTAGAGGGAGGGGTCGAGCAGTACTTC.